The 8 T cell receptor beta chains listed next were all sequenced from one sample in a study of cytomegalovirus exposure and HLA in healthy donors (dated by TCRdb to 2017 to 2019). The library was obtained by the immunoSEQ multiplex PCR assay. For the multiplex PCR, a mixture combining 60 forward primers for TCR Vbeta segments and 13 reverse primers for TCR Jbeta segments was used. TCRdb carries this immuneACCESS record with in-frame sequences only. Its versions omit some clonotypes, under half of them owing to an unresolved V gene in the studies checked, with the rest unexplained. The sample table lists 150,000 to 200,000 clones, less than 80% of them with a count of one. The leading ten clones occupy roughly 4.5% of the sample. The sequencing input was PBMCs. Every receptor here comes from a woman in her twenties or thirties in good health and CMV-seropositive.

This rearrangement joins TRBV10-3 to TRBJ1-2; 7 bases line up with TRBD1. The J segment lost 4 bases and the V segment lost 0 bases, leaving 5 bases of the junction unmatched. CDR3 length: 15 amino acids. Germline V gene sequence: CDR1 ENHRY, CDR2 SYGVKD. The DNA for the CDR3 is TGTGCCATCAGTGAGTCGAACGACAGGGCCTATGGCTACACCTTC. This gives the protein CAISESNDRAYGYTF.

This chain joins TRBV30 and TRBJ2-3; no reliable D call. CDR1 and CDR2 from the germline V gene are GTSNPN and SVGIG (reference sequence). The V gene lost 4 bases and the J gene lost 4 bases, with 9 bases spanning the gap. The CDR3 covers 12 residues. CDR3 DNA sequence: TGTGCCTGGACCAAATGGCCAGATACGCAGTATTTT. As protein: CAWTKWPDTQYF.

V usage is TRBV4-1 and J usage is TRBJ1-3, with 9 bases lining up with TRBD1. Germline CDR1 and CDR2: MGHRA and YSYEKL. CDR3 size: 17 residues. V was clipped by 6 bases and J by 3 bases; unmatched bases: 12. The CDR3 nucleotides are TGCGCCAGCAGACCCAACCCTACAGGGGGCTATGGAAACACCATATATTTT. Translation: CASRPNPTGGYGNTIYF.

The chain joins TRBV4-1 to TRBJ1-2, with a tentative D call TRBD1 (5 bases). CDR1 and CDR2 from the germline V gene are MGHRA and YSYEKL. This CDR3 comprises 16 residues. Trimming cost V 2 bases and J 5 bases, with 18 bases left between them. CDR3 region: CASSQLQGIDRYGYTF. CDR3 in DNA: TGCGCCAGCAGCCAACTTCAGGGAATAGATCGGTATGGCTACACCTTC.

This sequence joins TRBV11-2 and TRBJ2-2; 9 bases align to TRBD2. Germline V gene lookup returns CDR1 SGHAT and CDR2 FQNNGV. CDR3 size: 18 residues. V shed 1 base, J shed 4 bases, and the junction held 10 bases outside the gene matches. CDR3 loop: CASSLGLAGDPPTGELFF. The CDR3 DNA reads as TGTGCCAGCAGCTTAGGATTAGCGGGGGACCCACCCACCGGGGAGCTGTTTTTT.

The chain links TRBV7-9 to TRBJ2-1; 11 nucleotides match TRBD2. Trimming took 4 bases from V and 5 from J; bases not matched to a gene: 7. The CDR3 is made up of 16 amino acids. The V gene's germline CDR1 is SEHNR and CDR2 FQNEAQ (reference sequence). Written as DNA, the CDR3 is TGTGCCAGCAGCTACAGTCCGGGACTAGCGGACAATGAGCAGTTCTTC. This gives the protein CASSYSPGLADNEQFF. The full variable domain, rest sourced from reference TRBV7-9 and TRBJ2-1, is DTGVSQNPRHKITKRGQNVTFRCDPISEHNRLYWYRQTLGQGPEFLTYFQNEAQLEKSRLLSDRFSAERPKGSFSTLEIQRTEQGDSAMYLCASSYSPGLADNEQFFGPGTRLTVL.

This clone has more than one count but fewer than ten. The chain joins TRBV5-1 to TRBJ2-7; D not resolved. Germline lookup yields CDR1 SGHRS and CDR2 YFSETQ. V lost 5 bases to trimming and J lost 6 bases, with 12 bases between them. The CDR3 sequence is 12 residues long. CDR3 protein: CASSRGDREQYF. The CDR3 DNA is TGCGCCAGCAGTCGTGGAGATCGCGAGCAGTACTTC.

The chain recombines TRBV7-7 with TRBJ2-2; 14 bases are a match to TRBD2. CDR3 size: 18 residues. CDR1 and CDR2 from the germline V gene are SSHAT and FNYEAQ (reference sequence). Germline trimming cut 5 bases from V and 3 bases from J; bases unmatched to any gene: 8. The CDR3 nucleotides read TGTGCCAGCAGCGGGACTAGCGGGGGCCGTGGGGACACCGGGGAGCTGTTTTTT. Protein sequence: CASSGTSGGRGDTGELFF.